This passage covers 8 T cell receptor beta chains from one sample sequenced in a study of blood T cell repertoires in COVID-19. Sequencing was performed with immunoSEQ multiplex PCR; in TCRdb, only in-frame clones are kept and a portion is missing. The repertoire includes 65,000 to 95,000 clones, around nine tenths of them detected once, and approximately 8.3% sits in the top ten. Source material: peripheral blood. The receptor source for this set is a man aged 25-45 years with acute or convalescent COVID-19.

This chain joins TRBV30 and TRBJ2-7; 7 bases are a match to TRBD2. CDR3 size: 14 residues. The V gene end was trimmed by 0 bases and the J gene end by 5 bases; junction bases not matched to a gene: 7. CDR1 and CDR2 from the germline V gene are GTSNPN and SVGIG (reference sequence). The CDR3 DNA follows: TGTGCCTGGAGTGTTGGCGGGAGTAGCGACGAGCAGTACTTC. It is translated as CAWSVGGSSDEQYF.

V usage is TRBV7-2 and J usage is TRBJ2-7; 7 bases are shared with TRBD2. This CDR3 has 14 amino acids. The germline gives CDR1 SGHTA, CDR2 FQGNSA. The V segment lost 4 bases and the J segment 2 bases; nucleotides outside the gene matches: 5. The CDR3 DNA reads TGTGCCAGCAGCTCACCCGGACTAGCCTACGAGCAGTACTTC. Residues: CASSSPGLAYEQYF.

The V and J genes are TRBV7-2 and TRBJ2-1; weak D call: TRBD1 (6 bases). The V gene lost 2 bases and the J gene lost 7 bases, with 15 bases spanning the gap. In germline, CDR1 is SGHTA, CDR2 FQGNSA. This CDR3 contains 15 residues. The CDR3 here is CASSLRQGKRNEQFF. The CDR3 region has the DNA TGTGCCAGCAGCTTAAGGCAGGGGAAGCGAAATGAGCAGTTCTTC.

The CDR3 sequence is CASRGQLNTEAFF. CDR3 nucleotide sequence: TGTGCCAGCAGGGGACAACTGAACACTGAAGCTTTCTTT. This sequence joins TRBV6-6 and TRBJ1-1; TRBD1 might be the D (6 bases). V dropped 6 bases and J dropped 0 bases, with 8 bases sitting between them. The germline V gene has CDR1 MNHNY and CDR2 SVGAGI (reference sequence). The CDR3 loop spans 13 amino acids.

V usage is TRBV29-1 and J usage is TRBJ2-1; D is perhaps TRBD1 (5 bases). CDR3 length: 13 residues. Germline CDR1 reads SQVTM; CDR2 reads ANQGSEA. V was shortened by 0 bases and J by 14 bases, with 17 bases between the two germline ends. The CDR3 sequence: CSVEDPLGLQEFF. The CDR3 DNA reads TGCAGCGTTGAAGACCCCCTAGGGTTACAGGAGTTCTTC.

This chain connects TRBV27 to TRBJ1-6; D ambiguous. V shed 6 bases and J shed 0 bases, with 9 bases lying between them. Germline values: CDR1 MNHEY, CDR2 SMNVEV (reference sequence). This CDR3 has 15 amino acids. CDR3 in amino acids: CASRGAGSYNSPLHF. The DNA of the CDR3 is TGTGCCAGCAGGGGAGCGGGCTCCTATAATTCACCCCTCCACTTT.

V gene TRBV11-2 combines with J gene TRBJ1-5, with 8 bases aligning to TRBD1. The V gene's germline CDR1 is SGHAT and CDR2 FQNNGV. The junction had 10 bases not matched to a gene; V was cut back by 4 bases and J by 2 bases. The CDR3 extends over 17 amino acids. CDR3 loop: CASSSAGGAGGNQPQHF. The CDR3 nucleotides are TGTGCCAGCAGCTCAGCAGGGGGCGCCGGGGGCAATCAGCCCCAGCATTTT.

The V gene is TRBV4-1, the J gene TRBJ2-1, with D perhaps TRBD2 (6 bases). Deletions cut 0 bases from V and 4 bases from J, with 13 bases between. The CDR3 is 16 amino acids. The germline V gene has CDR1 MGHRA and CDR2 YSYEKL. In DNA form, the CDR3 reads TGCGCCAGCAGCCAAGATCGGGGGAGGACATACAATGAGCAGTTCTTC. Translation: CASSQDRGRTYNEQFF.